Presented here are 8 T cell receptor beta chains from one specimen sequenced in a study of T-cell reconstitution after alpha-beta-depleted transplantation in children. Library preparation (for TCRbeta) was performed with unique molecular identifiers. Each CDR3 protein gets one entry after TCRdb re-called the PCR reads with MiXCR. This table has hundreds of thousands of distinct CDR3 sequences, about 31% appearing once. This specimen consisted of PBMCs from the stem cell graft donor, obtained from the stem cell graft. These receptors all come from a human donor who donated a stem cell graft to a child with aplastic anemia.

Only a few counts were recorded for this clonotype. The rearrangement uses TRBV5-1 and TRBJ2-5; 8 positions agree with TRBD1. CDR1 and CDR2 from the germline V gene are SGHRS and YFSETQ. V lost 2 bases and J lost 2; bases outside the gene matches: 2. The CDR3 has 14 amino acids. The chain's CDR3 is CASSFRTGQETQYF. For the CDR3, the DNA is TGCGCCAGCAGCTTCCGGACAGGGCAAGAGACCCAGTACTTC.

The chain couples TRBV9 to TRBJ1-5, with 9 bases matching TRBD1. This CDR3 is 13 amino acids long. Germline lookup yields CDR1 SGDLS and CDR2 YYNGEE. J was trimmed by 9 bases and V by 3 bases; bases with no gene match: 4. The CDR3 DNA is TGTGCCAGCAGCGCGACAGGGGGTCTGCCCCAGCATTTT. Translated: CASSATGGLPQHF. The full variable domain, its missing parts supplied by reference TRBV9 and TRBJ1-5, is DSGVTQTPKHLITATGQRVTLRCSPRSGDLSVYWYQQSLDQGLQFLIQYYNGEERAKGNILERFSAQQFPDLHSELNLSSLELGDSALYFCASSATGGLPQHFGDGTRLSIL.

The rearrangement links TRBV7-2 to TRBJ1-2; D not certain. The CDR3 consists of 18 residues. CDR1 is SGHTA and CDR2 is FQGNSA in the germline V gene. Trimming took 0 bases from V and 6 from J, leaving 23 bases between them. The CDR3 is CASSLALIRRRTPHGYTF. The CDR3 bases are TGTGCCAGCAGCTTAGCCCTAATCCGACGAAGAACCCCTCATGGCTACACCTTC.

Concerning this clonotype: Since the CDR3 does not end with the conserved phenylalanine or tryptophan, this likely comes from a read error. This chain links TRBV6-1 with TRBJ1-1; D ambiguous. Trimming took off 4 bases at V and 3 bases at J, with 9 bases between the two ends. Germline values: CDR1 MNHNS, CDR2 SASEGT. The CDR3 is 13 residues long. The CDR3 spells CASSASRDTEAFL. The CDR3 DNA sequence: TGTGCCAGCAGTGCAAGTAGGGACACTGAAGCTTTCTTG.

The chain recombines TRBV5-5 with TRBJ1-5, with a tentative D call TRBD1 (5 bases). V lost 3 bases and J 5 bases, leaving 12 bases between the germline ends. The CDR3 runs 14 residues. In germline, CDR1 is SGHKS, CDR2 YYEKEE (reference sequence). The CDR3, as DNA: TGTGCCAGCAGCTCGATGGGGGGGGATCAGCCCCAGCATTTT. Its protein is CASSSMGGDQPQHF. The variable domain in full, with the rest retrieved from reference TRBV5-5 and TRBJ1-5, is DAGVTQSPTHLIKTRGQQVTLRCSPISGHKSVSWYQQVLGQGPQFIFQYYEKEERGRGNFPDRFSARQFPNYSSELNVNALLLGDSALYLCASSSMGGDQPQHFGDGTRLSIL.

A few counts support this clonotype. V and J are TRBV29-1 and TRBJ2-7; D not certain. The germline V gene encodes CDR1 SQVTM and CDR2 ANQGSEA. This CDR3 has 11 amino acids. V shed 4 bases and J shed 4 bases, with 8 bases lying between them. This chain's CDR3 is CSVAGVYEQYF. CDR3 sequence (DNA): TGCAGCGTTGCTGGAGTTTACGAGCAGTACTTC.

This clonotype has more than one count but fewer than ten. CDR3 loop: CSATPSSGMGEQFF. CDR3 DNA sequence: TGCAGTGCTACCCCCTCTAGCGGGATGGGGGAGCAGTTCTTC. The genes are TRBV20-1 and TRBJ2-1; TRBD2 matches at 9 bases. The V segment lost 4 bases and the J segment 10 bases; nucleotides outside the gene matches: 11. The CDR3 is 14 amino acids. Germline V gene lookup returns CDR1 DFQATT and CDR2 SNEGSKA (reference sequence).

This clonotype was picked up a small number of times. This sequence joins TRBV5-6 and TRBJ1-1; maybe TRBD1 (5 bases). CDR3 length: 14 amino acids. The germline V gene encodes CDR1 SGHDT and CDR2 YYEEEE. The V gene lost 4 bases and the J gene lost 4 bases, with 14 bases spanning the gap. The CDR3 nucleotides are TGTGCCAGCAGCCGTGGGGGGAGGGCCACTGAAGCTTTCTTT. Protein sequence: CASSRGGRATEAFF.